Shown below are 8 T cell receptor beta chains from a single sample sequenced in a study of blood T cell repertoires in COVID-19. Sequencing used immunoSEQ multiplex PCR; TCRdb keeps in-frame clones, though not all of them. The sample contains 200,000 or so clones, around 81% of which appear only once. Sequencing was performed on PBMCs or T cells enriched from blood (not recorded which). The source is a man aged 40-50 years who had recovered from COVID-19.

The chain links TRBV29-1 to TRBJ2-7; D remains ambiguous. V was cut by 0 bases and J by 4 bases, with 7 bases left in between. This CDR3 has 12 residues. The germline CDR1 and CDR2 sequences are SQVTM and ANQGSEA. This chain's CDR3 is CSVEDFRYEQYF. Written as DNA, the CDR3 is TGCAGCGTTGAAGATTTCAGGTACGAGCAGTACTTC.

This clone has a handful of counts. The rearrangement joins TRBV6-5 to TRBJ1-6; TRBD1 matches at 7 bases. Germline CDR1 is MNHEY and CDR2 is SVGAGI. V lost 8 bases and J lost 5; bases outside the gene matches: 3. This CDR3 region has 13 residues. CDR3 in amino acids: CASGTADNSPLHF. In DNA form, the CDR3 reads TGTGCCAGCGGGACAGCAGATAATTCACCCCTCCACTTT.

This rearrangement joins TRBV3-1 (or the pseudogene TRBV3-2) to TRBJ1-4; 9 bases match TRBD1. CDR1 is LGHDT and CDR2 is YNNKEL in the germline V gene (reference sequence). This CDR3 has 18 amino acids. V lost 4 bases and J lost 4; bases outside the gene matches: 13. The CDR3 region is CASSPLPGQGLINEKLFF. In nucleotides, the CDR3 is TGTGCCAGCAGCCCCCTTCCGGGACAGGGACTAATTAATGAAAAACTGTTTTTT.

This clone was counted once. The chain joins TRBV2 to TRBJ2-7, with D possibly matching TRBD2 (5 bases). The CDR3 has 17 residues. Germline values: CDR1 SNHLY, CDR2 FYNNEI. The germline V and J ends were trimmed by 3 bases and 0 bases, with 18 bases remaining between them. CDR3 coding DNA: TGTGCCAGCAGTGACGGGTTGTCGGACTTCTACTCCTACGAGCAGTACTTC. Encoded protein: CASSDGLSDFYSYEQYF.

J is TRBJ1-1 and V is TRBV7-3, with 8 bases lining up with TRBD1. CDR1 and CDR2 from the germline V gene are SGHTA and FQGTGA. The CDR3 spans 13 residues. V was clipped by 4 bases and J by 8 bases; unmatched bases: 6. CDR3 bases: TGTGCCAGCAGCTATGACAGGGGTTCGGAAGCTTTCTTT. This codes for CASSYDRGSEAFF. Full variable domain (outside the CDR3, taken from reference TRBV7-3 and TRBJ1-1): GAGVSQTPSNKVTEKGKYVELRCDPISGHTALYWYRQSLGQGPEFLIYFQGTGAADDSGLPNDRFFAVRPEGSVSTLKIQRTERGDSAVYLCASSYDRGSEAFFGQGTRLTVV.

The chain combines TRBV5-1 with TRBJ1-1; tentative D call: TRBD1 (6 bases). The V gene lost 4 bases and the J gene lost 5 bases, with 12 bases spanning the gap. The CDR3 consists of 13 residues. The germline V gene encodes CDR1 SGHRS and CDR2 YFSETQ. The CDR3 region is CASSRQGSTEAFF. The CDR3 DNA reads as TGCGCCAGCAGCCGCCAGGGGTCGACTGAAGCTTTCTTT.

A remark on this clone: Other DNA variants within this sample encode the same CDR3. This chain uses TRBV7-2 with TRBJ1-2, with D perhaps TRBD1 (5 bases). V was cut by 5 bases and J by 1 base, with 8 bases left in between. CDR1 and CDR2 from the germline V gene are SGHTA and FQGNSA. The CDR3 is 13 residues long. In DNA, the CDR3 is TGTGCCAGCAGCCCCGACAGTAACTATGGCTACACCTTC. This translates into CASSPDSNYGYTF.

A single count supports this clone. The rearrangement links TRBV27 to TRBJ1-3; D unresolved. V shed 1 base and J shed 2 bases, with 12 bases lying between them. CDR3 length: 16 residues. Looked up from germline, CDR1 is MNHEY and CDR2 is SMNVEV (reference sequence). In nucleotides, the CDR3 is TGTGCCAGCAGTTTATTGGGTCCTAGAGCTGGAAACACCATATATTTT. Protein: CASSLLGPRAGNTIYF.